A selection of T cell receptor beta chains follows, all from one sample in a study of blood T cell repertoires in COVID-19. The method was immunoSEQ multiplex PCR; TCRdb's version includes in-frame clones alone and lacks a portion of them. The sample has around 86,000 clones; around 87% are singletons. The sample taken for sequencing was peripheral blood. The receptors come from a human donor with acute or convalescent COVID-19. The donor label of this sample is uncertain. CDR3s include the opening cysteine and the closing phenylalanine or tryptophan. A D gene is named only where the DNA matches it firmly.

>TRBJ1-1|TRBV5-1|TRBD1
CASSPRTGRETEAFF
TGCGCCAGCAGCCCCCGGACAGGCCGGGAGACTGAAGCTTTCTTT
>TRBJ2-7|TRBV7-9|.
CASSPRLKLYEQYF
TGTGCCAGCAGCCCGAGACTGAAACTTTACGAGCAGTACTTC
>TRBJ1-2|TRBV5-5|TRBD1
CASSLKWATGRNYYGYTF
TGTGCCAGCAGCTTGAAATGGGCGACAGGGAGAAATTACTATGGCTACACCTTC
>TRBJ2-5|TRBV6-2/TRBV6-3|.
CASSYKKGETQYF
TGTGCCAGCAGTTACAAAAAGGGGGAGACCCAGTACTTC
>TRBJ1-5|TRBV4-2|.
CASSQGNLRTASNQPQHF
TGTGCCAGCAGCCAAGGGAACTTGAGGACAGCTAGCAATCAGCCCCAGCATTTT
>TRBJ1-1|TRBV13|.
CASSLWANTEAFF
TGTGCCAGCAGCTTGTGGGCTAACACTGAAGCTTTCTTT
>TRBJ1-1|TRBV4-1|TRBD1
CASSPLAEGAVTEAFF
TGCGCCAGCAGCCCCTTGGCCGAGGGGGCTGTCACTGAAGCTTTCTTT
>TRBJ1-1|TRBV29-1|.
CSVETVGTEAFF
TGCAGCGTCGAGACAGTGGGCACTGAAGCTTTCTTT
>TRBJ2-2|TRBV6-1|TRBD1
CASSDGTGATGELFF
TGTGCCAGCAGTGACGGGACAGGGGCCACCGGGGAGCTGTTTTTT
>TRBJ2-1|TRBV7-2|.
CASTTGIRNEQFF
TGTGCCAGCACAACAGGGATTAGGAATGAGCAGTTCTTC
>TRBJ1-1|TRBV28|TRBD1
CASSSPPGTVNTEAFF
TGTGCCAGCAGTTCCCCACCCGGGACAGTGAACACTGAAGCTTTCTTT
>TRBJ2-7|TRBV6-5|TRBD2
CASGTGGSPLGEQYF
TGTGCCAGCGGCACGGGGGGGTCCCCTTTGGGCGAGCAGTACTTC
>TRBJ2-2|TRBV28|.
CASSLQTGELFF
TGTGCCAGCAGTTTACAGACCGGGGAGCTGTTTTTT
>TRBJ1-1|TRBV6-1|.
CASSETGRNTEAFF
TGTGCCAGCAGTGAAACAGGAAGGAACACTGAAGCTTTCTTT
>TRBJ1-5|TRBV4-1|.
CASSQDLDTGLHQPQHF
TGCGCCAGCAGCCAAGATCTTGATACAGGGCTTCATCAGCCCCAGCATTTT
>TRBJ2-3|TRBV7-8|TRBD1
CASSRRQGAQDTQYF
TGTGCCAGCAGCAGACGACAGGGGGCTCAAGATACGCAGTATTTT
>TRBJ2-7|TRBV28|TRBD1
CASSDTGVIPRLGQYF
TGTGCCAGCAGTGACACAGGGGTCATTCCTCGCTTAGGGCAGTACTTC
>TRBJ2-2|TRBV29-1|.
CSVVVVVGELFF
TGCAGCGTTGTTGTAGTAGTCGGGGAGCTGTTTTTT
>TRBJ2-3|TRBV2|TRBD2
CASTATSGGARDTQYF
TGTGCCAGCACCGCGACTAGCGGGGGCGCCCGGGATACGCAGTATTTT
>TRBJ2-7|TRBV20-1|TRBD1
CSAGTAYEQYF
TGCAGTGCTGGGACAGCCTACGAGCAGTACTTC
>TRBJ2-5|TRBV5-1|TRBD2
CASSGTREETQYF
TGCGCCAGCAGCGGGACTAGGGAAGAGACCCAGTACTTC
>TRBJ2-2|TRBV2|.
CASRAQGGTGELFF
TGTGCCAGCAGAGCTCAGGGAGGCACCGGGGAGCTGTTTTTT
>TRBJ1-2|TRBV7-9|TRBD1
CASSLGQGVYGYTF
TGTGCCAGCAGCTTAGGGCAGGGGGTGTATGGCTACACCTTC
>TRBJ2-5|TRBV5-1|TRBD1
CASSWTGQETQYF
TGCGCCAGCAGCTGGACAGGTCAAGAGACCCAGTACTTC
>TRBJ2-3|TRBV3-1/TRBV3-2|.
CASSQDTADTQYF
TGTGCCAGCAGCCAAGATACTGCAGATACGCAGTATTTT
>TRBJ2-3|TRBV5-4|.
CASSTGLNTDTQYF
TGTGCCAGCAGCACGGGACTGAACACAGATACGCAGTATTTT
>TRBJ2-1|TRBV6-1|.
CASSERNLPLYNEQFF
TGTGCCAGCAGTGAACGAAATCTACCATTATACAATGAGCAGTTCTTC
>TRBJ1-1|TRBV7-8|TRBD1
CASSEGDSLAFF
TGTGCCAGCTCCGAAGGGGACAGCCTAGCTTTCTTT
>TRBJ1-6|TRBV27|.
CASSFRDYNSPLHF
TGTGCCAGCAGTTTTCGGGACTATAATTCACCCCTCCACTTT
>TRBJ2-2|TRBV2|.
CASTTRDTGELFF
TGTGCCAGCACAACGAGGGACACCGGGGAGCTGTTTTTT
>TRBJ1-2|TRBV19|TRBD1
CASSIDGRQGLNYGYTF
TGTGCCAGTAGTATAGATGGGAGACAGGGCCTAAACTATGGCTACACCTTC